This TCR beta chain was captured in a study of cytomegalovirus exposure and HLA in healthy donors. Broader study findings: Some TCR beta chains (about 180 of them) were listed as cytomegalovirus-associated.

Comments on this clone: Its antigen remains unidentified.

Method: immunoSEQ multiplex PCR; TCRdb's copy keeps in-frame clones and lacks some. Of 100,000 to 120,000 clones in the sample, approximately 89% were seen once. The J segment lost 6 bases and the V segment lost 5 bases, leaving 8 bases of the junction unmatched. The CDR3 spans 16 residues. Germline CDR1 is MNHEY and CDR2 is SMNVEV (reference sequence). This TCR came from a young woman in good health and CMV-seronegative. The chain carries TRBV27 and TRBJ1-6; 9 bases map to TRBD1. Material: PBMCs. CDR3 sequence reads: CASSVTQGALNSPLHF. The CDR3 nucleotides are TGTGCCAGCAGTGTAACACAGGGGGCCCTTAATTCACCCCTCCACTTT.